Each of the 25 T cell receptor beta chains below was sequenced from the same sample in a study of T-cell reconstitution after alpha-beta-depleted transplantation in children. During its preparation, the TCRbeta library received unique molecular identifiers. TCRdb called the PCR reads again in MiXCR, with one record for every CDR3 protein. The table has just over 950,000 distinct CDR3 sequences, roughly 29% seen once. This sample comprised PBMCs, mostly from graft donor cells, obtained 360 days after TCRalphabeta/CD19-depleted stem cell transplant. The source of these receptors is a boy in the first two years of life who had a stem cell transplant for SCID, so the T cells may come from the graft donor.

The chain couples TRBV5-1 to TRBJ1-1; D is unresolved. CDR3 size: 11 residues. Trimming pared 4 bases from V and 11 bases from J, leaving 12 bases between. The germline gives CDR1 SGHRS, CDR2 YFSETQ. DNA for the CDR3: TGCGCCAGCAGCATAAACAGCCGGGCTTTCTTT. This encodes CASSINSRAFF.

V is TRBV5-1 and J is TRBJ1-1; a weak D match, TRBD1 (5 bases). This CDR3 contains 14 residues. CDR1 is SGHRS, CDR2 YFSETQ, per germline. V lost 0 bases and J 3 bases, leaving 9 bases between the germline ends. CDR3 coding DNA: TGCGCCAGCAGCTTGGACAGGCTGGACACTGAAGCTTTCTTT. Protein: CASSLDRLDTEAFF.

This clonotype was seen only a few times. The chain uses TRBV7-9 and TRBJ2-3; 8 bases are shared with TRBD1. Trimming at V came to 1 base and at J to 4 bases, leaving 4 bases not matched to a gene. Germline CDR1 SEHNR, CDR2 FQNEAQ (reference sequence). The CDR3 runs 15 residues. The CDR3 is CASSLGDRRADTQYF. The CDR3 bases are TGTGCCAGCAGCTTAGGGGACAGGAGAGCAGATACGCAGTATTTT. Variable domain in full (rest from reference TRBV7-9 and TRBJ2-3): DTGVSQNPRHKITKRGQNVTFRCDPISEHNRLYWYRQTLGQGPEFLTYFQNEAQLEKSRLLSDRFSAERPKGSFSTLEIQRTEQGDSAMYLCASSLGDRRADTQYFGPGTRLTVL.

The sample holds a few counts of this clonotype. V is TRBV24-1 and J is TRBJ2-3, with TRBD1 matching over 7 bases. V trimming: 4 bases; J trimming: 4 bases; junction bases outside the gene matches: 4. The germline V gene encodes CDR1 KGHDR and CDR2 SFDVKD. The CDR3 totals 14 residues. CDR3 sequence: CATSDQGTADTQYF. For the CDR3, the DNA is TGTGCCACCAGTGACCAAGGGACAGCAGATACGCAGTATTTT.

This chain joins TRBV4-2 and TRBJ2-5; D is undetermined. The CDR3 runs 14 residues. Germline CDR1 reads LGHNA; CDR2 reads YNFKEQ. V lost 2 bases to trimming and J lost 1 base, with 8 bases between them. The CDR3 loop is CASSQPPSQETQYF. In nucleotides, the CDR3 is TGTGCCAGCAGCCAACCCCCCTCCCAAGAGACCCAGTACTTC.

The chain links TRBV18 to TRBJ2-1; D may be TRBD1 or TRBD2 (5 bases each). V lost 1 base, J lost 11 bases, and 12 bases lay in between. Germline V gene data show CDR1 as KGHSH and CDR2 as LQKENI. CDR3 length equals 13 residues. CDR3 sequence: CASSPRISGQQFF. CDR3 DNA sequence: TGTGCCAGCTCACCACGGATCTCGGGACAGCAGTTCTTC.

The rearrangement joins TRBV6-5 to TRBJ1-3; weak D call: TRBD1 (6 bases). Germline CDR1 is MNHEY and CDR2 is SVGAGI. CDR3 length: 15 amino acids. V lost 0 bases and J 1 base, leaving 7 bases between the germline ends. CDR3 loop: CASSYSTGSGNTIYF. The CDR3 DNA sequence: TGTGCCAGCAGTTACTCCACAGGGTCTGGAAACACCATATATTTT.

The chain employs TRBV7-2 and TRBJ2-7, with D hard to call. Germline-derived CDR1 and CDR2 are SGHTA and FQGNSA. The CDR3 consists of 13 residues. Trimming shortened V by 0 bases and J by 2 bases, and 5 bases separated the two germline ends. The CDR3 is CASSLAHTYEQYF. The CDR3 nucleotides are TGTGCCAGCAGCTTAGCACACACCTACGAGCAGTACTTC. Based on the CDR3 plus reference TRBV7-2 and TRBJ2-7, the full variable domain is GAGVSQSPSNKVTEKGKDVELRCDPISGHTALYWYRQSLGQGLEFLIYFQGNSAPDKSGLPSDRFSAERTGGSVSTLTIQRTQQEDSAVYLCASSLAHTYEQYFGPGTRLTVT.

The chain couples TRBV9 to TRBJ2-5, with 10 bases identical to TRBD2. CDR1 and CDR2 from the germline V gene are SGDLS and YYNGEE. The CDR3 has 20 amino acids. The V and J ends lost 0 bases and 0 bases, in that order; junction bases with no gene match: 14. The CDR3 here is CASSVGAGLAGAQYQETQYF. DNA of the CDR3: TGTGCCAGCAGCGTAGGGGCTGGGCTAGCGGGGGCCCAGTACCAAGAGACCCAGTACTTC.

The V call is TRBV7-2, the J call TRBJ2-4, with TRBD2 identical over 7 bases. Germline CDR1 and CDR2: SGHTA and FQGNSA. With V trimmed by 5 bases and J by 6 bases, 10 bases remained unmatched. The CDR3 has 15 residues. The CDR3, as DNA: TGTGCCAGCAGCCCCACTCCGGGGGGTCCAAACATTCAGTACTTC. This translates into CASSPTPGGPNIQYF.

The V gene is TRBV20-1, the J gene TRBJ2-3; D perhaps matches TRBD2 (6 bases). Deletions cut 6 bases from V and 2 bases from J, with 18 bases between. CDR1 is DFQATT, CDR2 SNEGSKA, per germline (reference sequence). The CDR3 has 15 amino acids. The CDR3 sequence: CSANPGAGNTDTQYF. DNA for the CDR3: TGCAGTGCAAACCCGGGAGCTGGGAACACAGATACGCAGTATTTT.

This chain joins TRBV6-1 and TRBJ2-2; perhaps D is TRBD1 or TRBD2 (5 bases each). The ends were cut back, 7 bases at V and 0 bases at J, with 12 bases in the middle. This CDR3 region has 15 residues. The germline V gene encodes CDR1 MNHNS and CDR2 SASEGT. The CDR3 loop reads CASTGTDANTGELFF. CDR3 nucleotides: TGTGCCAGCACCGGGACCGACGCGAACACCGGGGAGCTGTTTTTT.

This sequence joins TRBV27 and TRBJ2-7; D remains unclear. The germline V gene has CDR1 MNHEY and CDR2 SMNVEV (reference sequence). This CDR3 has 17 amino acids. V lost 5 bases to trimming and J lost 0 bases, with 20 bases between them. The CDR3 loop is CASSPHPGRLSSYEQYF. CDR3 DNA sequence: TGTGCCAGCAGTCCCCACCCCGGCAGGTTGAGCTCCTACGAGCAGTACTTC.

J is TRBJ2-3 and V is TRBV4-2, with D unresolved. Looked up from germline, CDR1 is LGHNA and CDR2 is YNFKEQ. This CDR3 contains 15 residues. With 4 bases removed from V and 1 base from J, the gap between germline ends came to 12 bases. The CDR3 here is CASSRLGAGTDTQYF. CDR3 nucleotides: TGTGCCAGCAGCCGCTTGGGCGCCGGCACAGATACGCAGTATTTT.

The chain couples TRBV5-1 to TRBJ2-7; 7 nucleotides line up with TRBD1. V trimming: 4 bases; J trimming: 2 bases; junction bases outside the gene matches: 6. This CDR3 is built from 14 residues. CDR1 is SGHRS, CDR2 YFSETQ, per germline. This chain's CDR3 is CASSTGDLPYEQYF. Here the CDR3 DNA reads TGCGCCAGCAGCACAGGGGACCTTCCCTACGAGCAGTACTTC. Supplemented by reference TRBV5-1 and TRBJ2-7, the full variable domain reads KAGVTQTPRYLIKTRGQQVTLSCSPISGHRSVSWYQQTPGQGLQFLFEYFSETQRNKGNFPGRFSGRQFSNSRSEMNVSTLELGDSALYLCASSTGDLPYEQYFGPGTRLTVT.

This clonotype was counted only a few times. This sequence joins TRBV27 and TRBJ2-1, with D maybe TRBD1 (5 bases). Trimming shortened V by 5 bases and J by 4 bases, and 12 bases separated the two germline ends. The CDR3 totals 14 residues. Germline values: CDR1 MNHEY, CDR2 SMNVEV (reference sequence). The CDR3 sequence: CASSSRALYNEQFF. Here the CDR3 DNA reads TGTGCCAGCAGTAGCAGGGCGCTATACAATGAGCAGTTCTTC.

The V gene is TRBV27, the J gene TRBJ2-6, with 8 bases lining up with TRBD1. J lost 0 bases, V lost 5 bases, and 18 bases had no gene match. The germline CDR1 and CDR2 sequences are MNHEY and SMNVEV (reference sequence). The CDR3 totals 21 residues. The chain's CDR3 is CASSPKPRTGLLYSGANVLTF. DNA for the CDR3: TGTGCCAGCAGTCCGAAACCTCGGACAGGGCTCCTCTACTCTGGGGCCAACGTCCTGACTTTC.

This clonotype has a count of ten or more. The chain links TRBV20-1 to TRBJ2-1; D may be TRBD1 (5 bases). Between the trimmed V and J ends, which lost 5 bases and 0 bases, there was a span of 8 bases. The CDR3 is made up of 13 amino acids. CDR1 is DFQATT and CDR2 is SNEGSKA in the germline V gene (reference sequence). The CDR3 protein is CSAVQDSYNEQFF. CDR3 DNA: TGCAGTGCTGTACAGGACTCCTACAATGAGCAGTTCTTC.

This clonotype was picked up a small number of times. The chain joins TRBV4-1 to TRBJ2-3, with D possibly being TRBD1 or TRBD2 (7 bases each). V lost 0 bases, J lost 1 base, and 14 bases lay in between. CDR3 length: 17 amino acids. CDR1 MGHRA and CDR2 YSYEKL come from the germline V gene. The CDR3 nucleotides are TGCGCCAGCAGCCAAGATGGGAGGGGGCAGCGCACAGATACGCAGTATTTT. Its translation: CASSQDGRGQRTDTQYF.

Here the CDR3 DNA reads TGTGCCAGCAGTGAAGGGGACAGGGACGAAGATACGCAGTATTTT. This codes for CASSEGDRDEDTQYF. The chain recombines TRBV2 with TRBJ2-3; 9 nucleotides agree with TRBD1. In germline, CDR1 is SNHLY, CDR2 FYNNEI. V lost 1 base to trimming and J lost 5 bases; unmatched junction nucleotides: 4. The CDR3 has 15 residues.

The V and J genes are TRBV11-1 and TRBJ1-1; D unresolved. The V end was cut by 2 bases, the J end by 4 bases, with 17 bases between. The CDR3 sequence is 16 residues long. Germline CDR1 and CDR2: SGHAT and FQDESV (reference sequence). The CDR3 sequence is CASSLMGMAKGTEAFF. For the CDR3, the DNA is TGTGCCAGCAGCTTAATGGGGATGGCGAAGGGCACTGAAGCTTTCTTT.

This clonotype has more than one count but fewer than ten. The J gene is TRBJ2-1, the V gene TRBV5-1; TRBD2 agrees at 7 bases. The germline CDR1 and CDR2 sequences are SGHRS and YFSETQ. Trimming took 6 bases from V and 9 from J; bases not matched to a gene: 9. CDR3 length: 13 residues. The DNA for the CDR3 is TGCGCCAGCAACCCCGCAGCGGGGTTTGAGCAGTTCTTC. Amino acids: CASNPAAGFEQFF.

CDR3 protein: CASSGDRELYEQYF. The CDR3 coding sequence is TGTGCCAGCAGTGGAGACCGGGAACTCTACGAGCAGTACTTC. The chain carries TRBV2 and TRBJ2-7, with D tentatively TRBD2 (5 bases). Germline V gene sequence: CDR1 SNHLY, CDR2 FYNNEI. CDR3 length equals 14 residues. V was pared by 4 bases and J by 3 bases, with 13 bases between.

The chain links TRBV12-3 or TRBV12-4 to TRBJ1-1, with D perhaps TRBD1 (5 bases). V lost 6 bases, J lost 1 base, and 15 bases lay in between. The CDR3 covers 15 residues. DNA for the CDR3: TGTGCCAGCAGGGGAGATAGGGACGGGAACACTGAAGCTTTCTTT. It yields the protein CASRGDRDGNTEAFF.

CDR3 loop: CSARPPPWDRVSYEQYF. The CDR3 coding sequence is TGCAGTGCTAGGCCCCCACCGTGGGACAGGGTCTCCTACGAGCAGTACTTC. The rearrangement joins TRBV20-1 to TRBJ2-7; 9 bases align to TRBD1. The CDR3 runs to 17 residues. J lost 0 bases, V lost 3 bases, and 12 bases had no gene match. Germline lookup yields CDR1 DFQATT and CDR2 SNEGSKA (reference sequence).